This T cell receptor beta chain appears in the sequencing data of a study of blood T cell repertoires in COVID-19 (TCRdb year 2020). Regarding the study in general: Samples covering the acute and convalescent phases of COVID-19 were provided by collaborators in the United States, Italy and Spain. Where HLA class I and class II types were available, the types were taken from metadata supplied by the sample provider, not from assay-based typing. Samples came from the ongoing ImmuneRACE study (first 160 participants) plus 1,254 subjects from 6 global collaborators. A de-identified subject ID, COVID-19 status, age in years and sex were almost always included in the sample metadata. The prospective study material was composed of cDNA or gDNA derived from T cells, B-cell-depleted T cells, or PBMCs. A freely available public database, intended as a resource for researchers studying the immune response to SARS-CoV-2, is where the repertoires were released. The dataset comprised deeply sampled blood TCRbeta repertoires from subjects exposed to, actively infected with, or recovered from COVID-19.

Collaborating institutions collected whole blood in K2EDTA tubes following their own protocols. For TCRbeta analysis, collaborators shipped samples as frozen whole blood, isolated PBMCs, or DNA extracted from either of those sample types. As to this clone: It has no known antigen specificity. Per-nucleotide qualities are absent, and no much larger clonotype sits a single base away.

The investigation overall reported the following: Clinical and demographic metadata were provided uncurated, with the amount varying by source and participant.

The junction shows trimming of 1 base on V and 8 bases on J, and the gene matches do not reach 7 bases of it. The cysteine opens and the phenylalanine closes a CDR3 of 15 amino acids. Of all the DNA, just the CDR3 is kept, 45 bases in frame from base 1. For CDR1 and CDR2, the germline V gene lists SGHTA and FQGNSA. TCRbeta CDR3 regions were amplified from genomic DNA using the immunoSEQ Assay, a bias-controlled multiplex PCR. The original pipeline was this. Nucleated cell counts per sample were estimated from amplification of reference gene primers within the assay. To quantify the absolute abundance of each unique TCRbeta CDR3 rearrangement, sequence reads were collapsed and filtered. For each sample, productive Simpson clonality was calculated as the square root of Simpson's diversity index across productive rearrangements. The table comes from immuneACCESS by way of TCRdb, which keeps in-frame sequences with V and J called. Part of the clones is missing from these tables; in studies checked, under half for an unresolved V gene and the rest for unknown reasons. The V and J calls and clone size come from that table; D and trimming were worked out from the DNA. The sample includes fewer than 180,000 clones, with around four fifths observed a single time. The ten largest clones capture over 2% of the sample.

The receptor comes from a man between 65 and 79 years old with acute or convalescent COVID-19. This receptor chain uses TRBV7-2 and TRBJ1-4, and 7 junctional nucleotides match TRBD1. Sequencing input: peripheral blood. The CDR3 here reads CASSLDGRGDEKLFF. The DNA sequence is TGTGCCAGCAGCTTAGACGGCAGGGGGGACGAAAAACTGTTTTTT.